These 17 T cell receptor beta chains originate from one sample sequenced in a study of blood T cell repertoires in COVID-19. Some clones are missing from TCRdb's copy, which holds only in-frame ones; the method was immunoSEQ multiplex PCR. The table records a few hundred thousand clones, about 91% of them present only once. Sequencing input: peripheral blood. The receptors stem from a woman aged 55 to 70 with acute or convalescent COVID-19.

The rearrangement joins TRBV24-1 to TRBJ2-5, with TRBD1 matching 7 bases. The V and J ends lost 4 bases and 2 bases, in that order; junction bases with no gene match: 6. The V gene's germline CDR1 is KGHDR and CDR2 SFDVKD. CDR3 length equals 15 residues. In DNA form, the CDR3 reads TGTGCCACCAGTGACCCGACAGGGTCTCAAGAGACCCAGTACTTC. Its translation: CATSDPTGSQETQYF.

This clone was recorded once. This chain connects TRBV5-6 to TRBJ2-1; 11 bases map to TRBD2. The CDR3 spans 15 residues. V lost 1 base, J lost 7 bases, and 4 bases stayed unmatched. The germline V gene encodes CDR1 SGHDT and CDR2 YYEEEE. CDR3 loop: CASSLLAGGNNEQFF. The CDR3, as DNA: TGTGCCAGCAGCTTGCTAGCGGGAGGTAATAATGAGCAGTTCTTC.

The V gene is TRBV6-5, the J gene TRBJ2-7; the D gene is possibly TRBD2 (6 bases). The CDR3 totals 12 residues. CDR1 is MNHEY, CDR2 SVGAGI, per germline. Between the trimmed V and J ends, which lost 6 bases and 4 bases, there was a span of 10 bases. CDR3 sequence: CASRGLAYEQYF. CDR3 bases: TGTGCCAGCAGGGGTCTAGCGTACGAGCAGTACTTC.

The rearrangement links TRBV7-2 to TRBJ1-6; 7 positions match TRBD1. Germline values: CDR1 SGHTA, CDR2 FQGNSA. The CDR3 loop spans 17 amino acids. With V trimmed by 5 bases and J by 6 bases, 13 bases remained unmatched. CDR3 coding DNA: TGTGCCAGCAGCCCGTCCGTACAGGGGCTCGCTAATTCACCCCTCCACTTT. Translation gives CASSPSVQGLANSPLHF.

The rearrangement uses TRBV19 and TRBJ1-1, with TRBD1 identical over 11 bases. CDR1 and CDR2 from the germline V gene are LNHDA and SQIVND (reference sequence). CDR3 size: 18 residues. V lost 1 base, J lost 1 base, and 8 bases stayed unmatched. Here the CDR3 DNA reads TGTGCCAGTAGTATAGCCCGGACAGGGGGCGCATGGAACACTGAAGCTTTCTTT. Its protein is CASSIARTGGAWNTEAFF.

The CDR3 sequence is CASSIGAVSTDTQYF. The CDR3 nucleotides read TGTGCCAGTAGTATAGGAGCGGTAAGCACAGATACGCAGTATTTT. This chain connects TRBV19 to TRBJ2-3, with D perhaps matching TRBD2 (5 bases). The CDR3 loop spans 15 amino acids. Germline CDR1 is LNHDA and CDR2 is SQIVND (reference sequence). Trimming shortened V by 1 base and J by 0 bases, and 8 bases separated the two germline ends.

This clone was detected a few times. The rearrangement joins TRBV28 to TRBJ2-6; possibly TRBD1 for D (6 bases). Per the germline V gene, CDR1 is MDHEN and CDR2 is SYDVKM. CDR3 length: 18 residues. V was trimmed by 6 bases and J by 0 bases, leaving 18 bases between them. CDR3 in DNA: TGTGCCAGCAGCCCCCTTCAGGGGACCACCTCTGGGGCCAACGTCCTGACTTTC. Its protein is CASSPLQGTTSGANVLTF.

The chain joins TRBV6-2 or TRBV6-3 to TRBJ2-7, with 7 bases lining up with TRBD1. The CDR3 length is 14 residues. CDR1 is MNHEY, CDR2 SVGEGT, per germline. With V trimmed by 0 bases and J by 5 bases, 4 bases remained unmatched. CDR3 loop: CASSYSGQGDEQYF. The CDR3 DNA reads TGTGCCAGCAGTTACTCGGGTCAGGGGGACGAGCAGTACTTC.

The rearrangement links TRBV27 to TRBJ2-1, with 8 bases matching TRBD1. Germline lookup yields CDR1 MNHEY and CDR2 SMNVEV (reference sequence). CDR3 length equals 12 residues. The junction had 3 bases not matched to a gene; V was cut back by 5 bases and J by 9 bases. The CDR3 protein is CASSHDRGEQFF. The CDR3 bases are TGTGCCAGCAGTCACGACAGGGGTGAGCAGTTCTTC.

The chain carries TRBV7-2 and TRBJ1-2; TRBD1 is a possible D gene (6 bases). V was shortened by 1 base and J by 1 base, with 13 bases between the two germline ends. CDR3 size: 16 residues. Germline V CDR1 and CDR2: SGHTA, FQGNSA. The CDR3 DNA reads TGTGCCAGCAGCTTAGGGGGATGGGACAATAACTATGGCTACACCTTC. It codes for CASSLGGWDNNYGYTF.

Details on this clone: Other DNA variants within this sample encode the same CDR3. The chain recombines TRBV9 with TRBJ2-5, with 11 bases lining up with TRBD2. With V trimmed by 0 bases and J by 4 bases, 2 bases remained unmatched. Germline CDR1 reads SGDLS; CDR2 reads YYNGEE. CDR3 size: 15 residues. This chain's CDR3 is CASSVGLAGRETQYF. The CDR3 region has the DNA TGTGCCAGCAGCGTAGGACTAGCGGGAAGAGAGACCCAGTACTTC.

This chain connects TRBV4-3 to TRBJ1-2; D perhaps matches TRBD1 (5 bases). Germline CDR1 and CDR2: LGHNA and YSLEER. The CDR3 covers 15 residues. V lost 1 base, J lost 0 bases, and 9 bases lay in between. CDR3 sequence: CASSQGSTANYGYTF. CDR3 DNA sequence: TGCGCCAGCAGCCAAGGATCGACAGCTAACTATGGCTACACCTTC.

This clone was seen once. The chain couples TRBV27 to TRBJ2-5; tentatively, D is TRBD1 (7 bases). Trimming took 4 bases from V and 2 from J, leaving 11 bases between them. CDR3 length: 14 residues. Looked up from germline, CDR1 is MNHEY and CDR2 is SMNVEV (reference sequence). The CDR3 DNA reads as TGTGCCAGCAGTTGGTCAGGGGGGCAAGAGACCCAGTACTTC. The encoded protein is CASSWSGGQETQYF.

The chain uses TRBV7-2 and TRBJ2-5; D is unclear. Trimming removed 3 bases from V and 3 bases from J, with 5 bases in between. The length of the CDR3 is 12 residues. Germline V gene lookup returns CDR1 SGHTA and CDR2 FQGNSA. CDR3: CASSFVEETQYF. In nucleotides, the CDR3 is TGTGCCAGCAGCTTCGTAGAAGAGACCCAGTACTTC.

The chain has TRBV25-1 and TRBJ2-6, with 9 nucleotides matching TRBD1. V shed 4 bases and J 4 bases; nucleotides not matched to a gene: 2. CDR1 and CDR2 from the germline V gene are MGHDK and SYGVNS. The CDR3 length is 15 residues. The CDR3 region has the DNA TGTGCCAGCAGTGGGACAGGGGAAGGGGCCAACGTCCTGACTTTC. Amino acids: CASSGTGEGANVLTF.

This clone was found a few times. The rearrangement joins TRBV29-1 to TRBJ1-2; tentatively, D is TRBD1 (5 bases). The germline V and J ends were trimmed by 2 bases and 4 bases, with 11 bases remaining between them. Germline V gene sequence: CDR1 SQVTM, CDR2 ANQGSEA. There are 13 residues in the CDR3. The CDR3 sequence: CSVERGTGYGYTF. CDR3 in DNA: TGCAGCGTTGAACGGGGGACCGGCTATGGCTACACCTTC.

The chain recombines TRBV19 with TRBJ1-2; the D is unclear. Deletions cut 4 bases from V and 1 base from J, with 13 bases between. Germline CDR1 is LNHDA and CDR2 is SQIVND (reference sequence). The CDR3 is made up of 15 amino acids. The CDR3 DNA follows: TGTGCCAGTAGTACCCTCCCCTACGGTAACTATGGCTACACCTTC. It yields the protein CASSTLPYGNYGYTF.